Following are 20 T cell receptor beta chains from one sample sequenced in a study of T cell responses to AZD1222 COVID-19 vaccine. TCRdb keeps only in-frame clones here, not all; method: immunoSEQ multiplex PCR. Found here are roughly 160,000 clones, almost 90% of them singletons; the top ten hold around 5.5%. Sequencing used peripheral blood, obtained on day 0 of AZD1222 vaccination. The receptors were gathered from an adult in good health.

V and J are TRBV29-1 and TRBJ1-5; perhaps TRBD1 as D (5 bases). The V and J ends lost 6 bases and 4 bases respectively, with 16 bases between them. This CDR3 is built from 14 residues. The germline CDR1 and CDR2 sequences are SQVTM and ANQGSEA. CDR3 DNA sequence: TGCAGCGTCCTATATGGGGACCTAAATCAGCCCCAGCATTTT. Amino acids: CSVLYGDLNQPQHF. Looking up the rest from reference TRBV29-1 and TRBJ1-5 gives the full variable domain: SAVISQKPSRDICQRGTSLTIQCQVDSQVTMMFWYRQQPGQSLTLIATANQGSEATYESGFVIDKFPISRPNLTFSTLTVSNMSPEDSSIYLCSVLYGDLNQPQHFGDGTRLSIL.

The CDR3 region has the DNA TGTGCCAGCAGCTTCGGTCGGTCCACAAATGAAAAACTGTTTTTT. Its protein is CASSFGRSTNEKLFF. The chain carries TRBV11-2 and TRBJ1-4; the D is unclear. The CDR3 consists of 15 residues. Germline V CDR1 and CDR2: SGHAT, FQNNGV. With 3 bases removed from V and 5 bases from J, the gap between germline ends came to 13 bases.

The V call is TRBV15, the J call TRBJ1-1; 7 positions agree with TRBD1. J was trimmed by 4 bases and V by 4 bases; bases with no gene match: 9. This CDR3 region has 15 residues. Germline V gene lookup returns CDR1 LNHNV and CDR2 YYDKDF (reference sequence). The CDR3 DNA sequence: TGTGCCACCAGCATCCGACAGGGTTTTGGCACTGAAGCTTTCTTT. This codes for CATSIRQGFGTEAFF. Variable domain in full (rest from reference TRBV15 and TRBJ1-1): DAMVIQNPRYQVTQFGKPVTLSCSQTLNHNVMYWYQQKSSQAPKLLFHYYDKDFNNEADTPDNFQSRRPNTSFCFLDIRSPGLGDTAMYLCATSIRQGFGTEAFFGQGTRLTVV.

The chain couples TRBV14 to TRBJ1-1; D remains ambiguous. Germline V gives CDR1 SGHDN, CDR2 FVKESK. This CDR3 region has 18 residues. With 8 bases removed from V and 3 bases from J, the gap between germline ends came to 28 bases. CDR3 region: CASQEVPFLSEEDTEAFF. DNA of the CDR3: TGTGCCAGCCAGGAGGTCCCGTTCCTCTCCGAAGAAGACACTGAAGCTTTCTTT.

V is TRBV3-1 (or the pseudogene TRBV3-2) and J is TRBJ1-5; 9 bases are a match to TRBD1. J lost 6 bases, V lost 2 bases, and 5 bases had no gene match. This CDR3 has 15 residues. The germline V gene has CDR1 LGHDT and CDR2 YNNKEL (reference sequence). The CDR3 region has the DNA TGTGCCAGCAGCCAAACCGGGACAGGGACTCAGCCCCAGCATTTT. Protein: CASSQTGTGTQPQHF.

The rearrangement links TRBV29-1 to TRBJ2-7; weak D call: TRBD2 (6 bases). The germline CDR1 and CDR2 sequences are SQVTM and ANQGSEA. The CDR3 loop spans 11 amino acids. Trimming pared 4 bases from V and 5 bases from J, leaving 9 bases between. CDR3 nucleotides: TGCAGCGTTGTCGGGGGAGACGAGCAGTACTTC. Residues: CSVVGGDEQYF.

The rearrangement joins TRBV6-5 to TRBJ2-7; 9 bases match TRBD2. V lost 2 bases, J lost 5 bases, and 7 bases stayed unmatched. CDR3 length equals 15 residues. Germline assignment: CDR1 MNHEY and CDR2 SVGAGI. In DNA form, the CDR3 reads TGTGCCAGCAGTTACGGGGCGGGAGGGCCCGACGAGCAGTACTTC. It codes for CASSYGAGGPDEQYF.

About this clone: Other DNA sequences from this sample encode an identical CDR3 as well. J is TRBJ2-5 and V is TRBV29-1; 8 bases are shared with TRBD2. The CDR3 extends over 14 amino acids. J was trimmed by 2 bases and V by 4 bases; bases with no gene match: 6. The germline CDR1 and CDR2 sequences are SQVTM and ANQGSEA. The CDR3 loop reads CSVGLPGGQETQYF. CDR3 in DNA: TGCAGCGTTGGCCTACCGGGAGGGCAAGAGACCCAGTACTTC.

The count of this clone is one. This sequence joins TRBV28 and TRBJ1-1; D is uncertain. With 5 bases removed from V and 3 bases from J, the gap between germline ends came to 4 bases. Germline-derived CDR1 and CDR2 are MDHEN and SYDVKM. The CDR3 length is 11 residues. The CDR3: CASSADTEAFF. For the CDR3, the DNA is TGTGCCAGCAGTGCCGACACTGAAGCTTTCTTT.

The rearrangement uses TRBV11-3 and TRBJ2-2; D is ambiguous. The CDR3 spans 14 residues. The V end was cut by 1 base, the J end by 9 bases, with 12 bases between. Germline loops: CDR1 SGHNT, CDR2 YENEEA. CDR3: CASSLGPSARELFF. For the CDR3, the DNA is TGTGCCAGCAGCTTAGGTCCATCTGCGAGGGAGCTGTTTTTT.

The rearrangement uses TRBV6-5 and TRBJ2-1, with D possibly matching TRBD1 (5 bases). Trimming left V 7 bases short and J 2 bases short, with 15 bases between. The CDR3 runs to 15 residues. CDR1 is MNHEY and CDR2 is SVGAGI in the germline V gene. CDR3 region: CASIYRQRTYNEQFF. The CDR3 nucleotides read TGTGCCAGCATTTATAGACAGAGAACCTACAATGAGCAGTTCTTC.

This clone appeared once. The chain has TRBV2 and TRBJ2-3; unclear D gene. The V end lost 6 bases, the J end lost 0 bases, and 7 bases lay between the germline ends. Germline V gives CDR1 SNHLY, CDR2 FYNNEI. The CDR3 totals 13 residues. CDR3 region: CASRSGSTDTQYF. In nucleotides, the CDR3 is TGTGCCAGCAGATCGGGCAGCACAGATACGCAGTATTTT.

CDR3 sequence: CASSERQLQPQHF. The CDR3, as DNA: TGTGCCAGCAGTGAGAGACAGTTACAGCCCCAGCATTTT. This chain uses TRBV6-1 with TRBJ1-5; tentatively, D is TRBD1 (5 bases). This CDR3 has 13 residues. Germline-derived CDR1 and CDR2 are MNHNS and SASEGT. V was shortened by 3 bases and J by 7 bases, with 10 bases between the two germline ends.

The J gene is TRBJ1-6, the V gene TRBV5-6; D is ambiguous. Looked up from germline, CDR1 is SGHDT and CDR2 is YYEEEE. Trimming cost V 0 bases and J 5 bases, with 9 bases left between them. The CDR3 is 15 amino acids. The CDR3: CASSLGAFNNSPLHF. In DNA form, the CDR3 reads TGTGCCAGCAGCTTGGGGGCGTTCAATAATTCACCCCTCCACTTT.

The chain recombines TRBV3-1 (or the pseudogene TRBV3-2) with TRBJ2-7; 10 bases agree with TRBD2. This CDR3 contains 14 residues. The trim removed 4 bases at V and 2 bases at J, leaving 2 bases unmatched. The germline gives CDR1 LGHDT, CDR2 YNNKEL (reference sequence). The CDR3 region is CASSRSGRAYEQYF. CDR3 coding DNA: TGTGCCAGCAGCCGAAGCGGGAGGGCCTACGAGCAGTACTTC.

The rearrangement uses TRBV6-5 and TRBJ1-4; TRBD1 matches at 12 bases. The germline V gene encodes CDR1 MNHEY and CDR2 SVGAGI. V dropped 10 bases and J dropped 8; count of bases not matched to a gene: 8. The CDR3 is made up of 14 amino acids. CDR3 protein: CATSPGQGAEKLFF. CDR3 in DNA: TGTGCCACCTCCCCGGGACAGGGGGCGGAAAAACTGTTTTTT.

The chain recombines TRBV15 with TRBJ2-7, with D perhaps matching TRBD1 (5 bases). CDR1 is LNHNV, CDR2 YYDKDF, per germline (reference sequence). The length of the CDR3 is 14 residues. The V gene lost 0 bases and the J gene lost 6 bases, with 12 bases spanning the gap. The CDR3 is CATSRDKGFPEQYF. CDR3 in DNA: TGTGCCACCAGCAGAGATAAGGGGTTCCCCGAGCAGTACTTC. Based on the CDR3 plus reference TRBV15 and TRBJ2-7, the full variable domain is DAMVIQNPRYQVTQFGKPVTLSCSQTLNHNVMYWYQQKSSQAPKLLFHYYDKDFNNEADTPDNFQSRRPNTSFCFLDIRSPGLGDTAMYLCATSRDKGFPEQYFGPGTRLTVT.

The V and J genes are TRBV15 and TRBJ2-3; 11 bases match TRBD2. Germline V gene sequence: CDR1 LNHNV, CDR2 YYDKDF (reference sequence). V shed 5 bases, J shed 2 bases, and the junction held 3 bases outside the gene matches. The CDR3 has 15 amino acids. CDR3 DNA: TGTGCCACCAGCCTGACTAGCGGGGCCACAGATACGCAGTATTTT. This codes for CATSLTSGATDTQYF.

The chain is built from TRBV5-8 and TRBJ1-1, with 9 bases that match TRBD1. The CDR3 sequence is 17 residues long. The V gene's germline CDR1 is SGHTS and CDR2 YDEGEE. V lost 2 bases to trimming and J lost 1 base; unmatched junction nucleotides: 9. CDR3 sequence: CASSLDRGLRPNTEAFF. The CDR3 nucleotides read TGTGCCAGCAGCTTAGACAGGGGGTTGAGACCGAACACTGAAGCTTTCTTT. The full variable domain, with the rest looked up from reference TRBV5-8 and TRBJ1-1, is EAGVTQSPTHLIKTRGQQATLRCSPISGHTSVYWYQQALGLGLQFLLWYDEGEERNRGNFPPRFSGRQFPNYSSELNVNALELEDSALYLCASSLDRGLRPNTEAFFGQGTRLTVV.

Concerning this clone: Within the sample, other DNA sequences also encode this same CDR3. The chain carries TRBV3-1 (or the pseudogene TRBV3-2) and TRBJ2-7, with 7 bases that match TRBD2. The CDR3 spans 15 residues. Per the germline V gene, CDR1 is LGHDT and CDR2 is YNNKEL (reference sequence). V lost 1 base, J lost 2 bases, and 5 bases stayed unmatched. The CDR3 sequence is CASSQVPSGTYEQYF. The CDR3 nucleotides are TGTGCCAGCAGCCAAGTCCCTAGCGGAACCTACGAGCAGTACTTC.